This TCR beta chain was captured in a study of OX40 agonist ivuxolimab in advanced cancers. In the study overall: Head and neck, renal cell, melanoma or hepatocellular carcinoma were the cancers that dose-escalation patients had. General observations from the study: Normalized T-cell clonal expansion was also low in some nonresponders. CD4+ and CD8+ T cells in blood underwent clonal expansion by week 6 at 0.1 to 3.0 mg/kg.

Germline V gives CDR1 MNHEY, CDR2 SMNVEV (reference sequence). With 5 bases clipped from V and 5 bases from J, the junction kept 13 bases outside the gene matches. The CDR3 is 16 amino acids. Only in-frame clones appear in the TCRdb table, and some are missing; sequencing was by immunoSEQ multiplex PCR. The repertoire has about 35,000 clones, 84% of them found once; the top ten carry roughly 12%. Collection of blood occurred at baseline, at cycle 4 day 1, and at cycle 7 day 1. As concerns this clone: The antigen is not known.

Sequenced here: CD4+ or CD8+ T cells sorted from blood, sampled in a trial of the OX40 agonist ivuxolimab. The TCR was taken from an adult with an advanced solid tumor such as melanoma, head and neck, liver or kidney cancer. The chain links TRBV27 to TRBJ2-7, with 9 bases identical to TRBD1. CDR3 nucleotides: TGTGCCAGCAGTCCCTCCGTGGGACAGGGAATCAACGAGCAGTACTTC. Translation: CASSPSVGQGINEQYF.